This TCR beta chain stems from a study of T cell responses to AZD1222 COVID-19 vaccine (dated by TCRdb to about 2021). In terms of the full investigation: Because spike-specific TCR depth and breadth did not differ between the two schedules, AZD1222 recipients who got a second dose at roughly 4 weeks were pooled with those who got a second dose at roughly 12 weeks. TCR sequencing covered some 250 trial participants: 200 to 210 given two doses of AZD1222 and approximately 26 given two doses of MenACWY control vaccine. Trial participants were enrolled by age into subgroups of 18-55, 56-69 and 70-plus years, and around 150, 29 and 61 TCR-sequenced participants, respectively, were included in these subgroups. The investigation overall reported the following: Reportedly, close to half of the unique spike-specific TCRs recognized epitopes lying outside the regions that are mutated in the B.1.351 and B.1.1.7 variants. Participants were mostly white British, with more females than males. The authors suggested clonal diversity may have been underestimated. After two AZD1222 doses, both the breadth and the depth of spike-specific TCRs were significantly higher than at day 0 and than in MenACWY recipients. Vaccine-associated CD4 TCRs spanned the whole spike protein, with dominant responses in regions 160-218 and 743-854. Only a handful of AZD1222 recipients were SARS-CoV-2 seropositive at baseline, limiting conclusions about previously exposed vaccinees. In the small 56-69-year group, the increase in depth fell short of significance, most likely because of low power. Because no day 14 peak-response samples were available, the repertoires could be characterized only after the peak T cell response.

Including cysteine and phenylalanine, the CDR3 has 14 amino acids. The kept DNA is CDR3 alone, 42 bases in frame from the first base. V and J are trimmed by 8 bases and 5 bases, and the gene matches miss 10 bases of the junction. Reading the germline V gene gives CDR1 SNHLY and CDR2 FYNNEI. In this sample, this clone turned up a few times. The target of this receptor is not known. No base quality values were provided; no much bigger clone lies one nucleotide off. The CDR3 regions of human TCRbeta chains were analyzed by immunosequencing. In the paper's pipeline: TCRs in the repertoires were compared against a reference library of SARS-CoV-2-specific TCRs that had been generated with the MIRA antigen-specificity platform. Breadth was defined as the fraction of unique TCRs that were SARS-CoV-2-associated. Depth was defined as the fraction of total T cells that were SARS-CoV-2-associated. Using the MIRA data, every spike-specific TCR was mapped to the spike region that the TCR reacted to and assigned to either a CD4 or a CD8 class. Log10-transformed breadth and depth values were compared by one-way ANOVA with Sidak's multiple comparisons tests. TCRdb limited this immuneACCESS table to in-frame rearrangements with V and J called. A share of clones is missing; checked studies link under half to unresolved V genes, and the rest is unexplained. From that table come the V and J calls and clone size; the DNA was used to work out D and trimming. The sample has more than 70,000 clones on record, more than 90% of them singletons. 4.2% of the sample is in the top ten clones.

The sample's time point label is to be understood as: baseline before first vaccination. Samples from vaccinated people were obtained from the UK trials COV001 and COV002, which included a single-blind randomized controlled phase 2/3 trial of AZD1222 (ChAdOx1 nCoV-19) in healthy adults. For TCRbeta chain sequencing, PBMC samples were collected from trial participants at day 0 and at day 28 after the second dose. This TCR came from an adult in good health. Sample: peripheral blood, taken on day 0 of AZD1222 vaccination. Recombination linked TRBV2 to TRBJ1-1, with 8 bases aligning to TRBD1. For the CDR3, the sequence is CASGGQGIWTEAFF. The DNA reads TGTGCCAGCGGCGGACAGGGTATTTGGACTGAAGCTTTCTTT.